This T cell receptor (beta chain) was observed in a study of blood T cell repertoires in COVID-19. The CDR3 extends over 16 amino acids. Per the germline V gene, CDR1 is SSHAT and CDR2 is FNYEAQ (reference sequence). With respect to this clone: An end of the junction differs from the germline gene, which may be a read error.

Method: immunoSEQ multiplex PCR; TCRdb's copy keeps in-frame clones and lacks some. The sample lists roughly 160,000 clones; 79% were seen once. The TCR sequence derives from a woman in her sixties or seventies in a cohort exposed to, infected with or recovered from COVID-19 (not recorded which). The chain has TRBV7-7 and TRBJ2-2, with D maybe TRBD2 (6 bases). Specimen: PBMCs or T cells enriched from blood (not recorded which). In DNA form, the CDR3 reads TGTGCTAGCAGCCGCTCGAGTAGCGGAAACACCGGGGAGCTGTTTTTT. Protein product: CASSRSSSGNTGELFF.